The 6 T cell receptor beta chains presented below share a single source sample, sequenced in a study of blood T cell repertoires in COVID-19. Some clones are missing from TCRdb's copy, which holds only in-frame ones; the method was immunoSEQ multiplex PCR. In the table there are approximately 180,000 clones, roughly 87% of which are singletons. Sequencing was carried out using PBMCs or T cells enriched from blood (not recorded which). These receptors all come from a human donor with acute COVID-19. The donor label of this sample is uncertain.

The chain couples TRBV28 to TRBJ1-5; D is perhaps TRBD1 (6 bases). The CDR3 consists of 14 residues. The V end was cut by 5 bases, the J end by 4 bases, with 12 bases between. Looked up from germline, CDR1 is MDHEN and CDR2 is SYDVKM. The CDR3 spells CASSARGANQPQHF. CDR3 DNA sequence: TGTGCCAGCAGTGCCCGGGGGGCGAATCAGCCCCAGCATTTT.

The chain couples TRBV19 to TRBJ1-6; D remains ambiguous. The CDR3 loop spans 14 amino acids. V was cut by 3 bases and J by 6 bases, with 9 bases left in between. Germline loops: CDR1 LNHDA, CDR2 SQIVND (reference sequence). The CDR3 region is CASSIREGNSPLHF. In DNA, the CDR3 is TGTGCCAGTAGTATCCGGGAAGGTAATTCACCCCTCCACTTT. The variable domain in full, completed from reference TRBV19 and TRBJ1-6, reads DGGITQSPKYLFRKEGQNVTLSCEQNLNHDAMYWYRQDPGQGLRLIYYSQIVNDFQKGDIAEGYSVSREKKESFPLTVTSAQKNPTAFYLCASSIREGNSPLHFGNGTRLTVT.

This rearrangement joins TRBV21-1 to TRBJ1-5; TRBD1 is taken as the D call from the table, unchecked against the DNA. TRBV21-1 is a listed pseudogene. The CDR3 extends over 18 amino acids. The CDR3 DNA is TGTGCCAGCAGGACGATTACAGGTGAAGGACGTGACAATCAGCCCCAGCATTTT. As protein: CASRTITGEGRDNQPQHF.

The chain combines TRBV19 with TRBJ2-5; 8 bases line up with TRBD1. V lost 1 base and J lost 3; bases outside the gene matches: 7. The CDR3 length is 16 residues. From germline, CDR1 is LNHDA and CDR2 SQIVND (reference sequence). CDR3 nucleotide sequence: TGTGCCAGTAGTATAGCCCCCAGGGGGCGGGAAGAGACCCAGTACTTC. Translating gives CASSIAPRGREETQYF. The full variable domain, its missing parts supplied by reference TRBV19 and TRBJ2-5, is DGGITQSPKYLFRKEGQNVTLSCEQNLNHDAMYWYRQDPGQGLRLIYYSQIVNDFQKGDIAEGYSVSREKKESFPLTVTSAQKNPTAFYLCASSIAPRGREETQYFGPGTRLLVL.

The CDR3 loop is CASNTGNQPQHF. DNA of the CDR3: TGTGCCAGTAACACAGGCAATCAGCCCCAGCATTTT. The chain has TRBV19 and TRBJ1-5, with D uncertain. The CDR3 spans 12 residues. With 7 bases removed from V and 2 bases from J, the gap between germline ends came to 6 bases. CDR1 is LNHDA and CDR2 is SQIVND in the germline V gene (reference sequence).

The J gene is TRBJ2-7, the V gene TRBV5-4, with 9 bases identical to TRBD1. The J segment lost 7 bases and the V segment lost 3 bases, leaving 8 bases of the junction unmatched. This CDR3 is built from 14 residues. CDR1 is SGHNT, CDR2 YYREEE, per germline (reference sequence). The CDR3 region has the DNA TGTGCCAGCAGCTGGTGGGACAGGGCGGGGGAGCAGTACTTC. It is translated as CASSWWDRAGEQYF.